The TCR beta chain under discussion was sequenced for a study of CD8 T cells in Susac syndrome. Random hexamers were used to reverse transcribe an amount of about 0.5 to 1 ug RNA. TCRdb re-derived calls from the immunoSEQ multiplex PCR reads in MiXCR, one entry per CDR3 protein. This table holds 150,000 to 200,000 distinct CDR3 sequences, about 95% found once. The receptor comes from a human donor with Susac syndrome. Sequencing was carried out using CD8+ T cells from PBMCs.

This CDR3 is CASSFSYGLRDEQYF. DNA of the CDR3: TGCGCCAGCAGCTTCTCGTATGGGTTAAGGGACGAGCAGTACTTC. The chain uses TRBV5-1 and TRBJ2-7, with D unclear. CDR1 and CDR2 from the germline V gene are SGHRS and YFSETQ. V lost 2 bases and J 5 bases, leaving 17 bases between the germline ends. The CDR3 runs to 15 residues.